The source of this T cell receptor beta chain is a study of blood T cell repertoires in COVID-19. The wider study: Donors in the United States, Italy and Spain gave samples during acute or convalescent COVID-19. The cDNA or gDNA used as material had been derived from T cells, B-cell-depleted T cells, or PBMCs.

In the original analysis: Amplified reference gene primers provided the basis for estimating nucleated cell counts. Produced via immunoSEQ multiplex PCR; TCRdb's table is partial and in-frame only. V and J calls and clone size are copied from that table; D and trimming were computed from the DNA. This sample yields some 260,000 clones, of which more than 75% are seen a single time; about 1% belongs to the top ten. The CDR3 consists of 13 residues. V lost 5 bases and J lost 1, with 8 bases in between. Looked up from germline, CDR1 is SGHNT and CDR2 is YENEEA. What was sequenced was peripheral blood. The sequence came from a middle-aged woman who had recovered from COVID-19. This chain joins TRBV11-3 and TRBJ1-1; D unclear. The CDR3 region has the DNA TGTGCCAGCAGCACCCACACGAACACTGAAGCTTTCTTT. It specifies CASSTHTNTEAFF. The whole variable domain, remainder taken from reference TRBV11-3 and TRBJ1-1, is EAGVVQSPRYKIIEKKQPVAFWCNPISGHNTLYWYLQNLGQGPELLIRYENEEAVDDSQLPKDRFSAERLKGVDSTLKIQPAELGDSAVYLCASSTHTNTEAFFGQGTRLTVV.